The clone carrying this TCR beta chain was recorded only once. Germline CDR1 reads SGHDT; CDR2 reads YYEEEE. The CDR3 consists of 14 residues. Deletions cut 4 bases from V and 5 bases from J, with 16 bases between. Repertoires were generated with immunoSEQ multiplex PCR, while TCRdb's copy carries only in-frame clones and drops some. The sample holds roughly 850,000 clones, 96% seen once. Naivety among CD8 cells was defined by CD45RO negativity and positive CCR7 selection, thereby excluding terminally differentiated effector memory CD45RA+ cells. This record belongs to a study of shared clonotypes between healthy human individuals.

The sample comprised naive CD8+ T cells sorted from blood. This clonotype originated in a man between 25 and 39 years old in good health. The J gene is TRBJ2-7, the V gene TRBV5-6; D tentatively fits TRBD1 or TRBD2 (5 bases each). The CDR3 loop is CASSPGTLVDEQYF. CDR3 nucleotide sequence: TGTGCCAGCAGCCCTGGGACCCTTGTTGACGAGCAGTACTTC.